This paragraph reports one T cell receptor beta chain. The antigen this receptor binds is unknown. Within one base of it there is no much larger clone, and no base qualities were kept. The data originate from a study of blood T cell repertoires in COVID-19 (dated by TCRdb to 2018 to 2020). Describing the broader study: The collaborator samples originated in the United States, Italy and Spain and spanned the acute and convalescent phases of COVID-19. The samples were drawn from two sources: the first 160 participants of the ongoing ImmuneRACE study, and 1,000 to 1,500 subjects contributed by 6 global collaborators. Where HLA class I and class II types were available, the types were taken from metadata supplied by the sample provider, not from assay-based typing. Deeply sampled blood TCRbeta repertoires from subjects exposed to, actively infected with, or recovered from COVID-19 were included in the dataset. The repertoires were released in a freely available public database meant as a resource for research on the immune response to SARS-CoV-2. A de-identified subject ID, COVID-19 status, age in years and sex were almost always included in the sample metadata. The prospective study material was composed of cDNA or gDNA derived from T cells, B-cell-depleted T cells, or PBMCs. Here is what the overall study found, with its caveats: Clinical and demographic metadata were provided uncurated, with the amount varying by source and participant.

The immunoSEQ Assay, a bias-controlled multiplex PCR, was used to amplify TCRbeta CDR3 regions from genomic DNA. Concerning the study's data processing: The number of nucleated cells in each sample was estimated by amplification of reference gene primers within the assay. Sequence reads were collapsed and filtered to measure the absolute abundance of every unique TCRbeta CDR3 rearrangement. For each sample, productive Simpson clonality was calculated as the square root of Simpson's diversity index over productive rearrangements. This is the immuneACCESS table as TCRdb keeps it, with only in-frame sequences that have V and J called. A part of the clones is gone; compared with another copy, unresolved V genes explain less than half, and the rest is unexplained. Clone size and V and J calls were adopted from that table, with D and trimming inferred from the DNA. A total of more than 40,000 clones appear in this sample, approximately 88% of them only once. The top ten clonotypes cover about 4.5% of the sample.

The CDR3 holds 15 amino acids from the cysteine to the phenylalanine. Left in the record is the CDR3 DNA by itself, 45 bases read in frame from the first base. Looking up the germline V gene yields CDR1 MRHNA and CDR2 SNTAGT. V is reduced by 8 bases and J by 0 bases, leaving a spacing of 11 bases between them. Each collaborating institution followed its own protocols to collect whole blood in K2EDTA tubes. For TCRbeta analysis, collaborator samples were shipped as frozen whole blood, as isolated PBMCs, or as DNA extracted from either sample type. This sequence uses TRBV6-4 and TRBJ1-6; the D gene is unclear. This receptor was taken from a man aged 50-59 years with active COVID-19. The specimen sequenced was peripheral blood. CDR3 reads: CASSETSSYNSPLHF. The nucleotide sequence reads as follows: TGTGCCAGCTCGGAGACCAGCTCCTATAATTCACCCCTCCACTTT.